Listed below are T cell receptor beta chains from one sample, sequenced in a study of blood T cell repertoires in COVID-19. The assay was immunoSEQ multiplex PCR, and TCRdb's table has in-frame clones only and misses some. Of about 200,000 clones in the sample, around 83% were seen once. Sample: peripheral blood. The receptors stem from an elderly woman with acute or convalescent COVID-19. The CDR3 runs from the conserved cysteine through the conserved F or W. The order of the fields is CDR3 protein, CDR3 DNA, clone size, V gene, J gene, D gene. The D gene is left open where the match is weak. Expanded clones are given a class, and other clones once, few, many or no size at all.

CASSLQNNYGYTF	TGTGCCAGCAGTCTCCAGAATAACTATGGCTACACCTTC	NA	TRBV6-5	TRBJ1-2	NA
CASSQTTGFLSYEQYF	TGTGCCAGCAGCCAAACTACAGGGTTCCTCTCCTACGAGCAGTACTTC	NA	TRBV5-5	TRBJ2-7	NA
CASSLSGGWDTEAFF	TGTGCCAGCAGCTTGTCAGGGGGCTGGGACACTGAAGCTTTCTTT	NA	TRBV7-8	TRBJ1-1	TRBD1
CASSVGGGRADTQYF	TGTGCCAGCAGCGTAGGGGGTGGGAGGGCAGATACGCAGTATTTT	NA	TRBV9	TRBJ2-3	TRBD2
CASSARQVGNTIYF	TGTGCCAGCTCGGCCCGACAGGTGGGAAACACCATATATTTT	NA	TRBV18	TRBJ1-3	NA
CATSRDPRDTINQPQHF	TGTGCCACCAGCAGAGATCCCAGGGACACTATCAATCAGCCCCAGCATTTT	few	TRBV15	TRBJ1-5	NA
CASSPETGQAETQYF	TGTGCCAGCTCACCAGAGACGGGACAGGCGGAGACCCAGTACTTC	NA	TRBV18	TRBJ2-5	TRBD1
CASTEAGALYNEQFF	TGTGCCAGCACCGAAGCGGGAGCCCTTTACAATGAGCAGTTCTTC	once	TRBV7-9	TRBJ2-1	TRBD2
CASSYSTGVFQAFF	TGTGCCAGCAGTTACTCTACAGGGGTTTTTCAAGCTTTCTTT	NA	TRBV6-5	TRBJ1-1	TRBD1
CASSMRNTEAFF	TGTGCCAGCAGTATGAGAAACACTGAAGCTTTCTTT	few	TRBV12-3/TRBV12-4	TRBJ1-1	NA
CASSRTSGRYEQFF	TGTGCCAGCAGCCGGACTAGCGGGAGATATGAGCAGTTCTTC	NA	TRBV7-9	TRBJ2-1	TRBD2
CATSRDGPQTGNTIYF	TGTGCCACCAGCAGAGATGGGCCCCAAACGGGAAACACCATATATTTT	NA	TRBV15	TRBJ1-3	NA
CASGQHGNTIYF	TGTGCTAGTGGGCAACATGGAAACACCATATATTTT	NA	TRBV12-5	TRBJ1-3	NA
CASSSSPGRGQNYGYTF	TGTGCCAGCAGTTCATCTCCCGGCAGGGGGCAAAACTATGGCTACACCTTC	NA	TRBV27	TRBJ1-2	TRBD1
CASSSGRQAVGNTIYF	TGTGCCAGCAGTTCCGGCCGACAGGCAGTGGGAAACACCATATATTTT	NA	TRBV6-2/TRBV6-3	TRBJ1-3	NA
CASRVNRDNNGYTF	TGTGCCAGCAGGGTGAACCGGGACAACAATGGCTACACCTTC	NA	TRBV6-5	TRBJ1-2	NA
CAISDQGSSYEQYF	TGTGCCATCAGTGACCAGGGGAGCTCCTACGAGCAGTACTTC	NA	TRBV10-3	TRBJ2-7	NA
CAISASPNEQFF	TGTGCCATCAGTGCTAGCCCCAATGAGCAGTTCTTC	NA	TRBV10-3	TRBJ2-1	NA
CASSLEQVDSPLHF	TGTGCCAGCAGCTTAGAACAGGTCGATTCACCCCTCCACTTT	many	TRBV7-9	TRBJ1-6	NA
CASGGTNNYNEQFF	TGTGCCAGCGGCGGGACTAACAACTACAATGAGCAGTTCTTC	once	TRBV7-2	TRBJ2-1	TRBD2
CASKPTNTEAFF	TGTGCCAGCAAACCTACGAACACTGAAGCTTTCTTT	few	TRBV2	TRBJ1-1	NA
CASSRSSGDYNEQFF	TGTGCCAGCTCACGGTCTAGCGGGGATTACAATGAGCAGTTCTTC	NA	TRBV18	TRBJ2-1	TRBD2
CASSLMASGSGTDTQYF	TGTGCCAGCAGCTTAATGGCTAGCGGGAGTGGCACAGATACGCAGTATTTT	NA	TRBV7-2	TRBJ2-3	TRBD2
CASNRVGGSSYNEQFF	TGTGCCAGCAACCGGGTGGGGGGTAGCTCCTACAATGAGCAGTTCTTC	NA	TRBV27	TRBJ2-1	NA
CASSQEARGTGELFF	TGTGCCAGCAGCCAAGAGGCCAGGGGCACCGGGGAGCTGTTTTTT	NA	TRBV4-2	TRBJ2-2	NA
CASSLAGLSQETQYF	TGCGCCAGCAGCTTAGCAGGGTTAAGCCAAGAGACCCAGTACTTC	NA	TRBV5-1	TRBJ2-5	NA
CATRRSTKNIQYF	TGTGCCACCCGGAGATCAACCAAAAACATTCAGTACTTC	NA	TRBV6-6	TRBJ2-4	NA
CASSQSTGNTEAFF	TGCGCCAGCAGCCAGAGTACAGGGAACACTGAAGCTTTCTTT	NA	TRBV4-1	TRBJ1-1	NA
CASSLYSLAGGLYEQYF	TGTGCCAGCAGTTTATATTCTCTAGCGGGAGGGCTCTACGAGCAGTACTTC	few	TRBV27	TRBJ2-7	TRBD2